This is a list of T cell receptor beta chains from one sample in a study of identical twins. TCRdb independently ran MiXCR on the 5' RACE reads; one entry per CDR3 protein. The sample lists hundreds of thousands of distinct CDR3 sequences, 21% occurring once. These sequences were also reported in another study, on T cells expressing NK-cell markers.

Sequenced input: PBMCs. The receptors originated from a woman between 18 and 29 years old in good health. The CDR3 runs from the conserved cysteine through the conserved F or W. Fields, in order: clone size, J gene, D gene, V gene, CDR3 DNA, CDR3 protein. A D gene is named only where the DNA matches it firmly. Clone sizes are given selectively: once, few, many, or a class where the clone is expanded.

>NA|TRBJ1-2|NA|TRBV7-2
TGTGCCAGCAGCTTAGCTTTCGGTTCCGGCTACACCTTC
CASSLAFGSGYTF
>many|TRBJ2-7|TRBD2|TRBV5-6
TGTGCCAGCAGCTTAGGGGGACTAGCGGCTTACGAGCAGTACTTC
CASSLGGLAAYEQYF
>once|TRBJ1-1|TRBD1|TRBV28
TGTGCCAGCAGTACAAGAAGACAGGGGGCTAATGAAGCTTTCTTT
CASSTRRQGANEAFF
>few|TRBJ2-4|NA|TRBV11-2
TGTGCCAGCAGCTTATCCACGTTAGCCAAAAACATTCAGTACTTC
CASSLSTLAKNIQYF
>NA|TRBJ2-7|NA|TRBV7-9
TGTGCCAGCAGCTTAGAGTATCCGCGGACGGGCTACGAGCAGTACTTC
CASSLEYPRTGYEQYF
>NA|TRBJ2-7|NA|TRBV7-9
TGTGCCAGCAGCTTAAGGACAGATGGGGAGCAGTACTTC
CASSLRTDGEQYF
>NA|TRBJ1-1|NA|TRBV5-4
TGTGCCAGCAGCTTATCCGGGAGAGGGGTGAACACTGAAGCTTTCTTT
CASSLSGRGVNTEAFF
>few|TRBJ1-5|NA|TRBV6-2/TRBV6-3
TGTGCCAGCAGTTACCGATGGTATCAGCCCCAGCATTTT
CASSYRWYQPQHF
>NA|TRBJ2-1|TRBD1|TRBV29-1
TGCAGCGCGGGACAGATATACAATGAGCAGTTCTTC
CSAGQIYNEQFF
>NA|TRBJ1-5|NA|TRBV6-1
TGTGCCAGCAGTGGATGGACGGCTTATAGCAATCAGCCCCAGCATTTT
CASSGWTAYSNQPQHF
>NA|TRBJ2-7|TRBD1|TRBV10-3
TGTGCCATCGACAGGGGGGATACCTACGAGCAGTACTTC
CAIDRGDTYEQYF
>many|TRBJ1-1|TRBD1|TRBV5-1
TGCGCCAGCAGCCCCTTTGGGACAGGGGGCCTCACTGAAGCTTTCTTT
CASSPFGTGGLTEAFF
>few|TRBJ1-2|NA|TRBV7-6
TGTGCCATCCAAATCGGTTTTGGCTATGGCTACACCTTC
CAIQIGFGYGYTF
>NA|TRBJ2-2|NA|TRBV4-2
TGTGCCAGCAGCCAAGATATGACGGGGGCCGAGAACACCGGGGAGCTGTTTTTT
CASSQDMTGAENTGELFF
>few|TRBJ2-3|NA|TRBV12-3/TRBV12-4
TGTGCCAGCAGACCGACAGCGACAGATACGCAGTATTTT
CASRPTATDTQYF
>few|TRBJ1-5|NA|TRBV12-3/TRBV12-4
TGTGCCAGCAGGGACAGTTCGGGCAATCAGCCCCAGCATTTT
CASRDSSGNQPQHF
>NA|TRBJ1-6|NA|TRBV20-1
TGCAGTGCTGGACGTCCTTGGGGTTCACCCCTCCACTTT
CSAGRPWGSPLHF
>NA|TRBJ1-2|TRBD1|TRBV5-1
TGCGCCAGCAGCTTGGGAACCACCACTCAAGGGGGCTTGGATGGCTACACCTTC
CASSLGTTTQGGLDGYTF
>many|TRBJ2-7|NA|TRBV20-1
TGCAGTGCTCGGGACCTTCGCGAGCAGTACTTC
CSARDLREQYF
>few|TRBJ2-2|NA|TRBV20-1
TGCAGTGCTAGTGCCCAGGGGCACACCGGGGAGCTGTTTTTT
CSASAQGHTGELFF
>few|TRBJ2-1|TRBD1|TRBV5-1
TGCGCCAGCAGCTTTCGGGACAGGGGTGAGCAGTTCTTC
CASSFRDRGEQFF
>NA|TRBJ1-2|NA|TRBV29-1
TGCAGCGTTAACAGCCGGTCCCTCTATGGCTACACCTTC
CSVNSRSLYGYTF
>many|TRBJ1-1|NA|TRBV7-2
TGTGCCAGCAGCTTAGCCGGATCGTTCACTGAAGCTTTCTTT
CASSLAGSFTEAFF
>NA|TRBJ2-3|NA|TRBV12-3/TRBV12-4
TGTGCCAGCGGTGCGTGGCGGCGCACAGATACGCAGTATTTT
CASGAWRRTDTQYF
>few|TRBJ2-5|NA|TRBV5-1
TGCGCCAGCAGCTTGGGGTCGAAGCAAGAGACCCAGTACTTC
CASSLGSKQETQYF
>few|TRBJ2-3|NA|TRBV12-3/TRBV12-4
TGTGCCAGCATTCCGGGGAGTGGGCGGAAAGATACGCAGTATTTT
CASIPGSGRKDTQYF
>NA|TRBJ2-3|NA|TRBV7-2
TGTGCCAGCAGCTTAGTGGGGGGAAGTGGAGATACGCAGTATTTT
CASSLVGGSGDTQYF
>NA|TRBJ2-3|NA|TRBV9
TGTGCCAGCAGCGAGGCAGAAGATACGCAGTATTTT
CASSEAEDTQYF
>many|TRBJ2-7|NA|TRBV29-1
TGCAGGCTCCCCTACGAGCAGTACTTC
CRLPYEQYF
>many|TRBJ2-7|NA|TRBV20-1
TGCAGTGCTAGAGATATCAGTCTCCACGAGCAGTACTTC
CSARDISLHEQYF
>few|TRBJ2-5|NA|TRBV20-1
TGCAGTGCCCCCATAGGTGCCGGGGAGACCCAGTACTTC
CSAPIGAGETQYF
>NA|TRBJ1-1|TRBD1|TRBV25-1
TGTGCCAGCAGTGGACAGGGATTATCAGCTTTCTTT
CASSGQGLSAFF
>few|TRBJ2-7|NA|TRBV6-5
TGTGCCAGCAGTTACTCCTCGGGCACCACCTACGAGCAGTACTTC
CASSYSSGTTYEQYF
>NA|TRBJ2-5|TRBD2|TRBV12-3/TRBV12-4
TGTGCCAGCAAAGGACTAGAAGAGACCCAGTACTTC
CASKGLEETQYF
>NA|TRBJ1-3|NA|TRBV20-1
TGCAGTGCTAGGTCGCGAGGGACTGGAAACACCATATATTTT
CSARSRGTGNTIYF
>many|TRBJ2-1|NA|TRBV12-3/TRBV12-4
TGTGCCAGCAGTTTGGGTGAGCAGTTCTTC
CASSLGEQFF
>NA|TRBJ2-1|TRBD2|TRBV6-2/TRBV6-3
TGTGCCAGCAGATGGACTAGCGGTAACAATGAGCAGTTCTTC
CASRWTSGNNEQFF
>NA|TRBJ2-7|NA|TRBV7-2
TGTGCCAGCAGCTTAGGGGGGTTCGACGAGCAGTACTTC
CASSLGGFDEQYF
>NA|TRBJ2-5|TRBD1|TRBV5-1
TGCGCCAGCAGCTCGACAGGGGAGAGAATGGCCCAGTACTTC
CASSSTGERMAQYF
>NA|TRBJ1-5|NA|TRBV6-1
TGTGCCAGCAGTGAAGAAAACAAGTTACCCAATCAGCCCCAGCATTTT
CASSEENKLPNQPQHF
>many|TRBJ2-4|NA|TRBV7-9
TGTGCCAGCAGCTTAGGTCCAGGTGGGGCCAAAAACATTCAGTACTTC
CASSLGPGGAKNIQYF
>NA|TRBJ2-5|NA|TRBV6-1
TGTGCCAGCAGTGGCCAGAGGAGGGGCCAAGAGACCCAGTACTTC
CASSGQRRGQETQYF
>many|TRBJ2-1|NA|TRBV6-2/TRBV6-3
TGTGCCAGCAGCCCTACGGGCCCTTCCTACAATGAGCAGTTCTTC
CASSPTGPSYNEQFF